This T cell receptor beta chain was obtained from a study of CD8 T cells in Susac syndrome. CDR1 and CDR2 (germline): SGHDN, FVKESK. Trimming left V 4 bases short and J 0 bases short, with 13 bases between. CDR3 size: 15 residues. The RNA input was about 0.5 to 1 ug, and it was reverse transcribed with random hexamers. TCRdb independently ran MiXCR on the immunoSEQ multiplex PCR reads; one entry per CDR3 protein. This sample has some 68,000 distinct CDR3 sequences, with 93% found just once. This clonotype was obtained from a human donor with Susac syndrome. Source material: CD4+ T cells from PBMCs. The rearrangement links TRBV14 to TRBJ2-7; D remains unclear. The CDR3, as DNA: TGTGCCAGCAGCCGTTATTATTCGGCCTCCTACGAGCAGTACTTC. Its protein is CASSRYYSASYEQYF.